This is a list of T cell receptor beta chains from one sample in a study of T cell repertoires in cytomegalovirus infection. Each CDR3 protein gets one entry after TCRdb re-called the reads with MiXCR. The table has 500,000 or so distinct CDR3 sequences, approximately 15% seen once; the top ten hold more than 20%. Sequencing input: CD8+ T cells from PBMCs. The source of these receptors is a human donor in good health (CMV status not recorded). Some clones in this sample may be carry-over from other donors' samples. Both conserved end residues are part of each CDR3. D genes are given only for firm matches. Clone size is stated in some rows and not others, as once, few, many or a class when expanded.

j_call d_call v_call clone_size cdr3_aa cdr3_nt
TRBJ1-5 NA TRBV7-8 many CASSLESPGLQPQHF TGTGCCAGCAGCTTAGAGAGTCCGGGGCTTCAGCCCCAGCATTTT
TRBJ2-2 TRBD2 TRBV5-1 NA CASSSASGPTGELFF TGCGCCAGCAGCTCGGCTAGCGGGCCCACCGGGGAGCTGTTTTTT
TRBJ1-5 NA TRBV5-8 few CASSYRVLRDSNQPQHF TGTGCCAGCAGCTATCGGGTCCTCCGTGATAGCAATCAGCCCCAGCATTTT
TRBJ2-1 NA TRBV7-6 many CASSTRYRSPEDNEQFF TGTGCCAGCAGCACCCGATACAGGTCCCCCGAGGACAATGAGCAGTTCTTC
TRBJ2-3 NA TRBV5-8 NA CASSLGQSVTDTQYF TGTGCCAGCAGCTTGGGGCAATCCGTCACAGATACGCAGTATTTT
TRBJ2-7 NA TRBV23-1 many CASEDTPPEQYF TGCGCCAGCGAAGATACCCCCCCCGAGCAGTACTTC
TRBJ1-2 TRBD1 TRBV25-1 few CATRQGHNYGYTF TGTGCCACCAGACAGGGTCACAACTATGGCTACACCTTC
TRBJ2-2 TRBD1 TRBV24-1 NA CATSALLPDRANTGELFF TGTGCCACCAGTGCCCTTCTGCCGGACAGGGCGAACACCGGGGAGCTGTTTTTT
TRBJ1-2 NA TRBV7-4 few CASTLLDREGNYGYTF TGTGCCAGCACTCTGTTAGACCGAGAGGGAAACTATGGCTACACCTTC
TRBJ1-2 NA TRBV19 NA CASSVGMKDAWGYTF TGTGCCAGCTCCGTGGGGATGAAAGACGCTTGGGGCTACACCTTC
TRBJ1-1 TRBD1 TRBV7-6 many CASSFTRTGENTEAFF TGTGCCAGCAGCTTCACCCGGACAGGGGAAAACACTGAAGCTTTCTTT
TRBJ1-6 NA TRBV19 few CASSKRALHPLHF TGTGCCAGTAGTAAAAGGGCCCTCCATCCCCTCCACTTT
TRBJ2-1 NA TRBV27 many CASTASSSYNEQFF TGTGCCAGCACCGCTTCGAGCTCCTACAATGAGCAGTTCTTC
TRBJ2-7 NA TRBV12-3/TRBV12-4 NA CASSSLIPDMADSYEQYF TGTGCAAGCAGTTCCCTCATACCGGACATGGCCGATTCTTACGAGCAGTACTTC
TRBJ2-7 TRBD1 TRBV27 many CASNARDSYEQYF TGTGCCAGCAACGCCCGGGACAGCTACGAGCAGTACTTC
TRBJ2-7 NA TRBV7-2 many CASSSWANEQYF TGTGCCAGCAGCTCCTGGGCAAACGAGCAGTACTTC
TRBJ2-3 NA TRBV19 few CASSPYAGDTQYF TGTGCCAGTAGCCCCTACGCGGGAGATACGCAGTATTTT
TRBJ1-5 NA TRBV27 NA CASSLGGVVSNQPQHF TGTGCCAGCAGTTTAGGGGGTGTTGTTAGCAATCAGCCCCAGCATTTT
TRBJ1-1 NA TRBV7-9 few CASSPDVGTNTEAFF TGTGCCAGCAGCCCTGACGTAGGGACGAACACTGAAGCTTTCTTT
TRBJ1-2 NA TRBV9 NA CASSVEAGPIDGYTF TGTGCCAGCAGCGTAGAAGCAGGGCCCATCGATGGCTACACCTTC
TRBJ2-3 NA TRBV7-3 many CASSLTAGSTDTQYF TGTGCCAGCAGCTTAACGGCCGGGAGCACAGATACGCAGTATTTT
TRBJ2-2 NA TRBV5-1 few CASSLDSITGELFF TGCGCCAGCAGCTTGGACTCTATCACCGGGGAGCTGTTTTTT
TRBJ1-5 NA TRBV12-3/TRBV12-4 many CASSSPRRGQPQHF TGTGCCAGCAGTTCCCCTAGGCGGGGACAGCCCCAGCATTTT
TRBJ1-2 NA TRBV12-3/TRBV12-4 NA CASSGTIYGYTF TGTGCCAGCAGTGGGACGATCTATGGCTACACCTTC
TRBJ1-2 NA TRBV15 NA CATSSSLRDEGYNF TGTGCCACCAGCTCAAGCCTCCGGGACGAGGGCTACAACTTC
TRBJ2-4 NA TRBV7-9 many CASSLVRGENIQYF TGTGCCAGCAGCTTAGTCCGGGGCGAAAACATTCAGTACTTC
TRBJ2-7 TRBD2 TRBV4-1 NA CASSQSTSGSSYEQYF TGCGCCAGCAGCCAATCGACTAGCGGGTCCTCCTACGAGCAGTACTTC
TRBJ2-5 TRBD1 TRBV12-3/TRBV12-4 many CASSFPSRQGAFETQYF TGTGCCAGCAGTTTTCCCAGCCGACAGGGGGCTTTTGAGACCCAGTACTTC
TRBJ2-1 NA TRBV7-9 many CASSFDSGEQFF TGTGCCAGCAGTTTCGATTCGGGTGAGCAGTTCTTC
TRBJ2-5 TRBD2 TRBV20-1 few CSARGRDYQGETQYF TGCAGTGCTAGAGGCCGGGACTACCAAGGAGAGACCCAGTACTTC
TRBJ1-2 NA TRBV7-6 NA CASSLGLARVNYGYTF TGTGCCAGCAGCTTAGGGTTGGCCAGGGTGAACTATGGCTACACCTTC
TRBJ2-7 NA TRBV7-6 NA CASTTTRPGDPGYEQYF TGTGCCAGCACCACGACCCGCCCGGGGGACCCAGGCTACGAGCAGTACTTC
TRBJ1-1 NA TRBV10-3 NA CAISEGGSRDTEAFF TGTGCCATCAGCGAGGGGGGGTCGAGGGACACTGAAGCTTTCTTT
TRBJ2-3 NA TRBV9 few CASSVEGSTDTQYF TGTGCCAGCAGCGTTGAGGGGAGCACAGATACGCAGTATTTT
TRBJ2-5 NA TRBV6-1 many CASSEALGVETQYF TGTGCCAGCAGTGAAGCTTTAGGGGTGGAGACCCAGTACTTC
TRBJ1-1 NA TRBV5-1 NA CASSVRFRDTEAFF TGCGCCAGCAGCGTGCGTTTCAGGGACACTGAAGCTTTCTTT
TRBJ2-5 TRBD2 TRBV4-2 NA CASTPGGTGQETQYF TGTGCCAGCACCCCGGGGGGGACCGGACAAGAGACCCAGTACTTC
TRBJ2-5 TRBD2 TRBV20-1 NA CSARMLAGVGQETQYF TGCAGTGCTAGAATGCTAGCGGGAGTCGGCCAAGAGACCCAGTACTTC
TRBJ1-2 TRBD1 TRBV4-1 NA CASSQAGTDAIYTF TGCGCCAGCAGCCAGGCTGGGACAGACGCAATCTACACCTTC
TRBJ1-2 TRBD1 TRBV4-1 few CASSHHGQAYGYTF TGCGCCAGCAGCCATCACGGACAGGCCTATGGCTACACCTTC
TRBJ2-3 NA TRBV12-3/TRBV12-4 many CASSSYNRQAATNF TGTGCCAGCAGTTCCTATAACAGACAGGCCGCGACCAATTTT
TRBJ2-7 TRBD1 TRBV15 few CATSTTGNSYEQYF TGTGCCACCAGCACGACAGGGAACTCCTACGAGCAGTACTTC
TRBJ2-5 NA TRBV12-3/TRBV12-4 many CASSLEGLARAPLQETQYF TGTGCCAGCAGTTTAGAAGGACTGGCCAGGGCTCCTCTTCAAGAGACCCAGTACTTC
TRBJ1-1 NA TRBV27 NA CASSLMGQTTEAFF TGTGCCAGCAGTTTAATGGGACAAACAACTGAAGCTTTCTTT
TRBJ2-1 TRBD2 TRBV7-9 many CASSRGTTNEQFF TGTGCCAGCAGCCGTGGGACTACTAATGAGCAGTTCTTC
TRBJ2-2 NA TRBV5-1 many CASSLGLPLELFF TGCGCCAGCAGCTTGGGGCTGCCCCTGGAGCTGTTTTTT